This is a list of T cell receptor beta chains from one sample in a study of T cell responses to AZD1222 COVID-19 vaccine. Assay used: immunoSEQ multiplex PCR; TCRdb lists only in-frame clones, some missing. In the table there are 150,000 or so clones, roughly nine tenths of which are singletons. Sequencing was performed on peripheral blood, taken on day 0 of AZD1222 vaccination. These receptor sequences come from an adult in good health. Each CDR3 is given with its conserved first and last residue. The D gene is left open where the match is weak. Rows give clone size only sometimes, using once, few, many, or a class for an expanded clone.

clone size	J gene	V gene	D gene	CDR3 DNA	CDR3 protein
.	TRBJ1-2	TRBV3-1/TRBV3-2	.	TGTGCCAGCAGCCAGGAGGGTCGTAGCTACACCTTC	CASSQEGRSYTF
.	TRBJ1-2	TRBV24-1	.	TGTGCCACCAGTGATTCGACTAACTATGGCTACACCTTC	CATSDSTNYGYTF
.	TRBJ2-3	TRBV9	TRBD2	TGTGCCAGCAGCGAGAGCCTAGCGGAACCGACAGATACGCAGTATTTT	CASSESLAEPTDTQYF
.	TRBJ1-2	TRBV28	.	TGTGCCAGCAGTCACCGAGAAGGCTACACCTTC	CASSHREGYTF
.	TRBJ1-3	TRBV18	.	TGTGCCAGCTCAACCACTACGACAGTAAACACCATATATTTT	CASSTTTTVNTIYF
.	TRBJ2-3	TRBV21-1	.	TGTGCCAGCAGCAAAGCGAGGAGGGGGCATCTAATAGATACGCAGTATTTT	CASSKARRGHLIDTQYF
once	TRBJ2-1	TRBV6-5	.	TGTGCCAGCAGTCCGACCGAGCTGGTCCATGAGCAGTTCTTC	CASSPTELVHEQFF
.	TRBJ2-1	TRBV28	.	TGTGCCAGCAGTCAGAGCACCTACAATGAGCAGTTCTTC	CASSQSTYNEQFF
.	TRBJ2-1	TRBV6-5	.	TGTGCCAGCATGGGCCTAAATGGGCTCTACAATGAGCAGTTCTTC	CASMGLNGLYNEQFF
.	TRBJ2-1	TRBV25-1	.	TGTGCCAGCAGTGCAACCGGGACTTGGTACAATGAGCAGTTCTTC	CASSATGTWYNEQFF
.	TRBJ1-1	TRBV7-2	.	TGTGCCAGCAGCTTAGCCCCGGTGATGAACACTGAAGCTTTCTTT	CASSLAPVMNTEAFF
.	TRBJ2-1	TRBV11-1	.	TGTGCCAGCAGCAACGGACGGATGTCCTACAATGAGCAGTTCTTC	CASSNGRMSYNEQFF
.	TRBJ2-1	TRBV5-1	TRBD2	TGCGCCAGCAGCCCTGGGACTAGCGGGAGGGGACCCTCCTACAATGAGCAGTTCTTC	CASSPGTSGRGPSYNEQFF
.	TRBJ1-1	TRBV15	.	TGTGCCACCAGCAGAGGGGCGGGGGTCCCTGAAGCTTTCTTT	CATSRGAGVPEAFF
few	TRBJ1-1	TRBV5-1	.	TGCGCCAGCAGCTTCGATTACAGAAGCATGAACACTGAAGCTTTCTTT	CASSFDYRSMNTEAFF
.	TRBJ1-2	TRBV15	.	TGTGCCACCAGCAGAGGCGGTCTTGAGGGCTACACCTTC	CATSRGGLEGYTF
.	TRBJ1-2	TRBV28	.	TGTGCCAGCAGTTTGGGACAAAACTATGGCTACACCTTC	CASSLGQNYGYTF
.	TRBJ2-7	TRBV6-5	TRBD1	TGTGCCAGCAGTTACAGCTCCTCAGGGGGCAACGAGCAGTACTTC	CASSYSSSGGNEQYF
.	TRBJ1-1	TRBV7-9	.	TGTGCCAGCACCTCGGTGTCCATGAACACTGAAGCTTTCTTT	CASTSVSMNTEAFF
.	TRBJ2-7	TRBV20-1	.	TGCAGTGCTAGTTTTCTTGAGACTTCCCCCTACGAGCAGTACTTC	CSASFLETSPYEQYF
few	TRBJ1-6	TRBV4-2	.	TGTGCCAGCAGCCAAGATAATTCACCCCTCCACTTT	CASSQDNSPLHF
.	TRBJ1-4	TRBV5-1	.	TGCGCCAGCAGCCCCTTGAGAGCCCGTAGACTTCAGGCAACTAATGAAAAACTGTTTTTT	CASSPLRARRLQATNEKLFF